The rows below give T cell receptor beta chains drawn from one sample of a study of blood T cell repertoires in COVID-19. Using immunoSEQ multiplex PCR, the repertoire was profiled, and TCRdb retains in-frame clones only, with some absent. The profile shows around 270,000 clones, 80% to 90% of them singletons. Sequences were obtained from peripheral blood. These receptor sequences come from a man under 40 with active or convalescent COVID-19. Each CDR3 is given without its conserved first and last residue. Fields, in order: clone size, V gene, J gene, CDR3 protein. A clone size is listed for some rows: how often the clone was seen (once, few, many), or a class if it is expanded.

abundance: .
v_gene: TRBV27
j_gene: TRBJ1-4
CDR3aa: ASRGGNEKLF

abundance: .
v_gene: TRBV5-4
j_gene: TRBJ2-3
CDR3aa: ASSLGLATTDTQY

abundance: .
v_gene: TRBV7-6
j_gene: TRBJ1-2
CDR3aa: ASSLTGQGSYGYT

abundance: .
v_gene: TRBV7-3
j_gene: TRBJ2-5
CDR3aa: ASSLLSGQKETQY

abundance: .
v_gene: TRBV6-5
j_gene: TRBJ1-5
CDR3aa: ASSYSAGERNQPQH

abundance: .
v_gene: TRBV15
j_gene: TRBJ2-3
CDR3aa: ATSRVSSYTQY

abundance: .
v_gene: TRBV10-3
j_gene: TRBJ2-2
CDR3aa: AISGSQASDTGELF

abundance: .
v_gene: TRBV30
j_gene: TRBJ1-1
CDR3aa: AWRTGAEAF

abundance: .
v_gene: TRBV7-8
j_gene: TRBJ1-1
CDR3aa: ASSFPGPNTEAF

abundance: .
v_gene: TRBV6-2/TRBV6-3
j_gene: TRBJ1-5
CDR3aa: ASSRTVNQPQH

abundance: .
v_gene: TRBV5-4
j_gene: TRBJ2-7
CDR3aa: ASSSGSSRSYEQY

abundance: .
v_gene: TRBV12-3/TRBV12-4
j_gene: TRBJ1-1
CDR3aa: ASTLGALTEAF

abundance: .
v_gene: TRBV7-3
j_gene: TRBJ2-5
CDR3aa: ASSQLAGKTQY

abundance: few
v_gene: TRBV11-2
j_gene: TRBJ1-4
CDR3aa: ASSLGEDSVVEVDEKLF

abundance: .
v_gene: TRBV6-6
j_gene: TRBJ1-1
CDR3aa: ASSGQNTEAF

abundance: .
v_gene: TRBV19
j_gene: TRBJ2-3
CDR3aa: ASSITVDTDTQY

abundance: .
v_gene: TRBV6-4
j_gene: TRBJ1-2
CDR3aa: ASSPQPGQGANGYT

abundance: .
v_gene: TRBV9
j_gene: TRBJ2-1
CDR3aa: ASSVVPGYEQF

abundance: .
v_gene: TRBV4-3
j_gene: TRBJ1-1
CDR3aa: ASSQDMGQLNTEAF

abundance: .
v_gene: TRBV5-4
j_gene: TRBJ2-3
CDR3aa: ASSFSGGTDTQY

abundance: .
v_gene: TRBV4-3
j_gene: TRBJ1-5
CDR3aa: ASSLQNRNQPQH

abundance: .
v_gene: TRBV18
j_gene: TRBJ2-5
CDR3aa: ASSPPRRREETQY

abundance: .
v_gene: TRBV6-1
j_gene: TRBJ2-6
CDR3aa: ASSEGGTGANVLT

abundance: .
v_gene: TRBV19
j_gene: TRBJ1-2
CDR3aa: ASSGGDHVANYGYT

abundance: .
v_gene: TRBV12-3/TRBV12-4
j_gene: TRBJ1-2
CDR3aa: ASSFGTGYGYT

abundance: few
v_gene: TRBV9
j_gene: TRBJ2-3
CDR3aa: ASSVGLAATDTQY